This entry lists 16 T cell receptor beta chains sequenced from one sample in a study of molecular identifiers for immune sequencing clone quantification. From the PCR reads, TCRdb called clonotypes with MiXCR, one entry per CDR3 protein. The sample has some 40,000 distinct CDR3 sequences; less than 20% are singletons. The sequenced sample consisted of naive CD8+ T cells from blood, with Jurkat cell RNA spiked in. Subset noted: FACS-sorted CD8+CD4-CCR7+CD45RA+ naive T cells. Receptors were obtained from a human donor in good health. Some libraries in this study had Jurkat cell RNA spiked in.

This clonotype came up many times. The rearrangement joins TRBV6-2 or TRBV6-3 to TRBJ2-7; D might be TRBD1 or TRBD2, each matching 5 bases. CDR3 size: 15 residues. The germline V and J ends were trimmed by 2 bases and 3 bases, with 14 bases remaining between them. CDR1 is MNHEY and CDR2 is SVGEGT in the germline V gene. The DNA of the CDR3 is TGTGCCAGCAGTTACCCCCGGGACGGTCTCTACGAGCAGTACTTC. Translation: CASSYPRDGLYEQYF.

This clonotype was detected many times. This rearrangement joins TRBV6-5 to TRBJ1-5; no clear D. Germline V gene lookup returns CDR1 MNHEY and CDR2 SVGAGI. The ends were cut back, 2 bases at V and 8 bases at J, with 16 bases in the middle. This CDR3 is 15 amino acids long. The DNA for the CDR3 is TGTGCCAGCAGTTACAGCTTCCCCCGCGGGGAGCCCCAGCATTTT. It specifies CASSYSFPRGEPQHF.

Turning to this clonotype: Being one base from a much bigger clone, this may be a read error. The CDR3 DNA reads as TGTACCAGCAGCCTCACAGGAGGAAACACCATATATTTT. This sequence encodes CTSSLTGGNTIYF. The chain joins TRBV11-2 to TRBJ1-3; maybe TRBD1 (5 bases). Germline assignment: CDR1 SGHAT and CDR2 FQNNGV. This CDR3 contains 13 residues.

This clonotype has ten or more counts. The chain links TRBV6-5 to TRBJ1-2; 12 bases fit TRBD1. J lost 2 bases, V lost 0 bases, and 1 base had no gene match. Germline loops: CDR1 MNHEY, CDR2 SVGAGI. This CDR3 is built from 16 residues. CDR3 loop: CASSYSGTGGNYGYTF. CDR3 DNA sequence: TGTGCCAGCAGTTACTCGGGGACAGGGGGCAACTATGGCTACACCTTC.

This clonotype was seen just once. V and J are TRBV2 and TRBJ2-1, with 9 bases that match TRBD2. This CDR3 contains 14 residues. CDR1 and CDR2 from the germline V gene are SNHLY and FYNNEI. V shed 5 bases and J 4 bases; nucleotides not matched to a gene: 3. The DNA of the CDR3 is TGTGCCAGCAGTAGCGGGAGGACATACAATGAGCAGTTCTTC. It specifies CASSSGRTYNEQFF.

This clonotype has a handful of counts. The rearrangement links TRBV10-3 to TRBJ2-7, with D maybe TRBD2 (6 bases). Trimming pared 4 bases from V and 4 bases from J, leaving 17 bases between. CDR3 length: 15 amino acids. Germline CDR1 reads ENHRY; CDR2 reads SYGVKD. The CDR3 region is CAISGFVTGAYEQYF. CDR3 sequence (DNA): TGTGCCATCAGTGGTTTCGTGACGGGAGCATACGAGCAGTACTTC.

This clonotype was counted ten times or more. CDR3 sequence reads: CASSLGDRGAEQYF. CDR3 bases: TGCGCCAGCAGCTTGGGGGACAGGGGAGCCGAGCAGTACTTC. The chain links TRBV5-1 to TRBJ2-7; 10 bases agree with TRBD1. Germline loops: CDR1 SGHRS, CDR2 YFSETQ. The CDR3 sequence is 14 residues long. V gave up 0 bases and J gave up 6 bases; unmatched junction bases: 3.

This clonotype was seen at least ten times. CDR3 sequence (DNA): TGTGCCAGCAGCCATCTGTGGTCTGCTAGCGGGAGTACGCAGTACTTC. This codes for CASSHLWSASGSTQYF. The chain carries TRBV12-3 or TRBV12-4 and TRBJ2-4, with 10 bases lining up with TRBD2. CDR3 size: 16 residues. J gave up 13 bases and V 6 bases, and 18 bases lay outside the gene matches.

The chain couples TRBV27 to TRBJ1-6; TRBD1 is a possible D gene (6 bases). Germline-derived CDR1 and CDR2 are MNHEY and SMNVEV (reference sequence). Deletions cut 3 bases from V and 6 bases from J, with 15 bases between. CDR3 length: 16 amino acids. CDR3 bases: TGTGCCAGCAGTTTCGCTCTGGGGGCGCCTAATTCACCCCTCCACTTT. Translation: CASSFALGAPNSPLHF.

Sample share makes this clonotype medium-sized. The rearrangement joins TRBV20-1 to TRBJ2-7, with D perhaps matching TRBD1 (7 bases). Germline CDR1 and CDR2: DFQATT and SNEGSKA (reference sequence). Between the trimmed V and J ends, which lost 4 bases and 7 bases, there was a span of 11 bases. The CDR3 spans 11 residues. CDR3 DNA sequence: TGCAGTGCTACCCCAGGGGGGGAGCAGTACTTC. Protein sequence: CSATPGGEQYF.

A word on this clonotype: A much bigger clone sits one base away, suggesting this may be a read error. In DNA form, the CDR3 reads TGTGCCAGCAGCCACCTCCGGGACAACGAAGAGACCCAGTACTTC. Translation gives CASSHLRDNEETQYF. The chain joins TRBV5-6 to TRBJ2-5, with D possibly TRBD1 on 6 matching bases. V lost 4 bases and J lost 3, with 16 bases in between. Germline V gene data show CDR1 as SGHDT and CDR2 as YYEEEE. This CDR3 has 15 residues. Full variable domain (rest looked up from reference TRBV5-6 and TRBJ2-5): DAGVTQSPTHLIKTRGQQVTLRCSPKSGHDTVSWYQQALGQGPQFIFQYYEEEERQRGNFPDRFSGHQFPNYSSELNVNALLLGDSALYLCASSHLRDNEETQYFGPGTRLLVL.

This clonotype was seen at least ten times. The chain recombines TRBV29-1 with TRBJ2-7; D assignment may be TRBD1 or TRBD2 (5 bases each). V was pared by 6 bases and J by 2 bases, with 11 bases between. The germline gives CDR1 SQVTM, CDR2 ANQGSEA. The CDR3 runs to 12 residues. The CDR3 spells CSVRDVTYEQYF. The CDR3 DNA follows: TGCAGCGTACGGGACGTAACCTACGAGCAGTACTTC.

Many counts were recorded for this clonotype. CDR3 sequence (DNA): TGTGCCAGCAGCTTAGGTGGCACTAGGAGAGACAATGAGCAGTTCTTC. Its translation: CASSLGGTRRDNEQFF. The chain uses TRBV7-9 and TRBJ2-1; D may be TRBD2 (5 bases). V was clipped by 1 base and J by 5 bases, with 15 bases between them. CDR1 and CDR2 from the germline V gene are SEHNR and FQNEAQ (reference sequence). The CDR3 spans 16 residues.

This clonotype was seen just once. A read error is possible here, since a much larger clone lies one base away. The chain carries TRBV6-5 and TRBJ2-7; tentatively, D is TRBD1 or TRBD2 (6 bases each). V was clipped by 6 bases and J by 10 bases, with 19 bases between them. This CDR3 region has 13 residues. CDR1 and CDR2 (germline): MNHEY, SVGAGI. CDR3 in amino acids: CASRAVRRGDQYF. The CDR3 DNA reads TGTGCCAGCAGAGCCGTCCGGAGGGGGGACCAGTACTTC.

This clonotype came up many times. The gene calls are TRBV24-1 and TRBJ2-7, with TRBD1 matching 7 bases. The CDR3 runs to 14 residues. V lost 4 bases and J lost 2; bases outside the gene matches: 4. CDR1 is KGHDR, CDR2 SFDVKD, per germline. The CDR3 DNA is TGTGCCACCAGTGACTCGGGACAGACCTACGAGCAGTACTTC. It yields the protein CATSDSGQTYEQYF.

In its sample, this clonotype was seen many times. The chain has TRBV27 and TRBJ2-7, with D possibly being TRBD2 (6 bases). There are 12 residues in the CDR3. Germline CDR1 and CDR2: MNHEY and SMNVEV (reference sequence). The ends were cut back, 2 bases at V and 7 bases at J, with 9 bases in the middle. CDR3 coding DNA: TGTGCCAGCAGTTTAATCGCGGGGGAGCAGTACTTC. As protein: CASSLIAGEQYF.